Shown below are 27 T cell receptor beta chains from a single sample sequenced in a study of post-analysis software for immune sequencing data. Overall study findings and caveats: Four to six TRBV segments were significantly more frequent in patients than in controls. TRBV5-6, TRBV5-1 and TRBV20-1 were among these segments.

Unique-molecular-identifier-tagged TCR beta cDNA libraries were used. TCRdb independently ran MiXCR on the PCR reads; one entry per CDR3 protein. The sample yields about 190,000 distinct CDR3 sequences, 25% to 35% seen once. These receptors lack a known antigen. The sample taken for sequencing was blood. Source of these receptors: a girl under 18 with multiple sclerosis.

The chain carries TRBV6-5 and TRBJ1-6, with D perhaps matching TRBD1 (6 bases). V was trimmed by 6 bases and J by 6 bases, leaving 15 bases between them. Germline lookup yields CDR1 MNHEY and CDR2 SVGAGI. The CDR3 contains 15 residues. CDR3 in DNA: TGTGCCAGCAGCCTTCGAGGGGGTGCTAATTCACCCCTCCACTTT. Translating gives CASSLRGGANSPLHF.

This clonotype came up a few times. The J gene is TRBJ2-1, the V gene TRBV28; 10 nucleotides line up with TRBD2. Trimming removed 2 bases from V and 14 bases from J; junction bases left unmatched: 9. Per germline, CDR1 MDHEN and CDR2 SYDVKM. The CDR3 has 14 amino acids. CDR3 nucleotide sequence: TGTGCCAGCAGTTTAACCCCCGATAGCGGGAGGAAGTTCTTC. Its translation is CASSLTPDSGRKFF.

Concerning this clonotype itself: Germline and junction disagree at one end, which may indicate a read error. V usage is TRBV4-1 and J usage is TRBJ2-1; TRBD2 might be the D (6 bases). The germline CDR1 and CDR2 sequences are MGHRA and YSYEKL. CDR3 length equals 14 residues. This chain's CDR3 is CASRGIAAVNGQFF. CDR3 DNA sequence: TGCGCCAGCAGAGGAATAGCGGCCGTCAATGGGCAGTTCTTC.

This clonotype was counted at least ten times. The rearrangement links TRBV21-1 to TRBJ2-7. TRBV21-1 is an annotated pseudogene. CDR3 length: 14 residues. This chain's CDR3 is CASSKARKDYEQYF. In DNA, the CDR3 is TGTGCCAGCAGCAAAGCGCGCAAAGACTACGAGCAGTACTTC.

Note on this clonotype: Compared with germline, one end of the junction differs, possibly owing to a read error. The chain carries TRBV13 and TRBJ2-5; 8 nucleotides match TRBD1. The better agreement between TRBJ2-7 and the DNA end casts doubt on the J call. Germline CDR1 is PRHDT and CDR2 is FYEKMQ (reference sequence). CDR3 size: 14 residues. CDR3 sequence: CAGSEGQGPNEQYF. The CDR3 region has the DNA TGTGCCGGCAGCGAAGGACAGGGTCCCAACGAGCAGTACTTC.

This clonotype was observed a handful of times. The chain links TRBV3-1 to TRBJ1-1, with a possible D match to TRBD1 (6 bases). CDR1 and CDR2 (germline): LGHDT, YNNKEL (reference sequence). The CDR3 consists of 14 residues. With 5 bases removed from V and 4 bases from J, the gap between germline ends came to 14 bases. The CDR3 protein is CASSTRGWITEAFF. CDR3 DNA: TGTGCCAGCAGCACAAGGGGGTGGATCACTGAAGCTTTCTTT. Looking up the rest from reference TRBV3-1 and TRBJ1-1 gives the full variable domain: DTAVSQTPKYLVTQMGNDKSIKCEQNLGHDTMYWYKQDSKKFLKIMFSYNNKELIINETVPNRFSPKSPDKAHLNLHINSLELGDSAVYFCASSTRGWITEAFFGQGTRLTVV.

This clonotype was seen ten or more times. This chain's CDR3 is CASSSSRVQETQYF. In nucleotides, the CDR3 is TGCGCCAGCAGCTCCAGCAGGGTCCAAGAGACCCAGTACTTC. The chain employs TRBV5-1 and TRBJ2-5, with D possibly matching TRBD1 (5 bases). The germline gives CDR1 SGHRS, CDR2 YFSETQ. This CDR3 is built from 14 residues. Trimming shortened V by 3 bases and J by 1 base, and 10 bases separated the two germline ends.

Only a few counts were recorded for this clonotype. A read error may explain this, as a much larger clone is one base away. This rearrangement joins TRBV5-1 to TRBJ1-2; D may be TRBD1 (6 bases). Germline loops: CDR1 SGHRS, CDR2 YFSETQ. This CDR3 spans 14 amino acids. The CDR3 here is CVSSLAGAGSGYTF. The CDR3 DNA reads TGCGTCAGCAGCTTGGCAGGGGCCGGGTCTGGCTACACCTTC. The full variable domain, rest sourced from reference TRBV5-1 and TRBJ1-2, is KAGVTQTPRYLIKTRGQQVTLSCSPISGHRSVSWYQQTPGQGLQFLFEYFSETQRNKGNFPGRFSGRQFSNSRSEMNVSTLELGDSALYLCVSSLAGAGSGYTFGSGTRLTVV.

This clonotype was recorded a few times. This sequence joins TRBV5-1 and TRBJ1-1; 8 nucleotides align to TRBD1. The CDR3 length is 15 residues. From germline, CDR1 is SGHRS and CDR2 YFSETQ. Losses at the gene ends were 2 bases for V and 5 bases for J; bases not matched to a gene: 8. CDR3 DNA: TGCGCCAGCAGCTTTTCCGCAGGGGGCAATACTGAAGCTTTCTTT. Protein product: CASSFSAGGNTEAFF.

This clonotype was counted only a few times. The V call is TRBV10-3, the J call TRBJ1-5; D unclear. Germline V gives CDR1 ENHRY, CDR2 SYGVKD. This CDR3 comprises 13 residues. V dropped 6 bases and J dropped 4 bases, with 10 bases sitting between them. The chain's CDR3 is CAISPAGNQPQHF. The CDR3 region has the DNA TGTGCCATCAGCCCCGCCGGGAATCAGCCCCAGCATTTT.

This clonotype was seen only a few times. This may arise from a read error, as a much more abundant clone is one base away. The chain combines TRBV6-1 with TRBJ1-2; D call uncertain. V was shortened by 4 bases and J by 4 bases, with 10 bases between the two germline ends. The CDR3 sequence is 13 residues long. CDR1 and CDR2 from the germline V gene are MNHNS and SASEGT. CDR3 region: CASSARVAYGYTF. CDR3 DNA: TGTGCCAGCAGTGCTCGGGTTGCCTATGGCTACACCTTC.

The chain combines TRBV12-3 or TRBV12-4 with TRBJ1-5; D call uncertain. Trimming cost V 0 bases and J 4 bases, with 4 bases left between them. The CDR3 has 13 residues. CDR3 in amino acids: CASSLAKNQPQHF. The CDR3 nucleotides read TGTGCCAGCAGTTTAGCGAAGAATCAGCCCCAGCATTTT.

This clonotype was seen repeatedly, ten times or more. V gene TRBV11-2 combines with J gene TRBJ2-1; D possibly matches TRBD1 or TRBD2 (5 bases each). The germline V gene encodes CDR1 SGHAT and CDR2 FQNNGV. The CDR3 loop spans 16 amino acids. V was clipped by 5 bases and J by 8 bases, with 22 bases between them. DNA for the CDR3: TGTGCCAGCAGCGGGGGTGGGGGTAGTGGGTGGCATGAGCAGTTCTTC. Amino acids: CASSGGGGSGWHEQFF.

This clonotype was counted ten times or more. The J gene is TRBJ2-1, the V gene TRBV3-1; D is uncertain. V lost 3 bases and J lost 4, with 4 bases in between. This CDR3 has 12 amino acids. Germline CDR1 is LGHDT and CDR2 is YNNKEL (reference sequence). CDR3 sequence reads: CASSQRYNEQFF. DNA for the CDR3: TGTGCCAGCAGCCAGCGTTACAATGAGCAGTTCTTC.

As concerns this clonotype: A much larger clonotype is one base distant, so this may be a read error. V and J are TRBV6-5 and TRBJ2-5; 7 nucleotides match TRBD2. Germline CDR1 and CDR2: MNHEY and SVGAGI. V lost 7 bases, J lost 11 bases, and 19 bases stayed unmatched. The CDR3 runs to 15 residues. The CDR3 DNA reads TGTGCCAGCACCCCCGGGACTAACAAGTTCGATGAGCAGTACTTC. Translating gives CASTPGTNKFDEQYF.

Note on this clonotype: A read error is possible here, since a much larger clone lies one base away. This rearrangement joins TRBV4-1 to TRBJ2-3; D remains unclear. This CDR3 is built from 14 residues. Germline CDR1 MGHRA, CDR2 YSYEKL. The CDR3 DNA sequence: TGCACCAGCAGCCAAGTCTCTTCGAGAGATACGCAGTATTTT. Translating it yields CTSSQVSSRDTQYF.

The V gene is TRBV5-1, the J gene TRBJ2-7; TRBD1 matches at 8 bases. Germline loops: CDR1 SGHRS, CDR2 YFSETQ. This CDR3 has 16 amino acids. V was pared by 0 bases and J by 1 base, with 6 bases of the junction left unmatched. CDR3 protein: CASSLGGTGLSYEQYF. For the CDR3, the DNA is TGCGCCAGCAGCTTGGGCGGGACAGGCCTTTCCTACGAGCAGTACTTC. Full variable domain (rest looked up from reference TRBV5-1 and TRBJ2-7): KAGVTQTPRYLIKTRGQQVTLSCSPISGHRSVSWYQQTPGQGLQFLFEYFSETQRNKGNFPGRFSGRQFSNSRSEMNVSTLELGDSALYLCASSLGGTGLSYEQYFGPGTRLTVT.

This clonotype was seen only a few times. This chain uses TRBV12-3 or TRBV12-4 with TRBJ1-2; D might be TRBD1 (5 bases). Deletions cut 6 bases from V and 7 bases from J, with 15 bases between. The CDR3 contains 13 residues. The CDR3: CASSPRGRGGYTF. The CDR3 DNA reads TGTGCCAGCAGCCCCCGGGGGAGAGGTGGCTACACCTTC.

This clonotype was detected a few times. This sequence joins TRBV5-1 and TRBJ1-1; unclear D gene. V dropped 4 bases and J dropped 3 bases, with 13 bases sitting between them. CDR1 is SGHRS and CDR2 is YFSETQ in the germline V gene. The CDR3 sequence is 14 residues long. The DNA of the CDR3 is TGCGCCAGCAGCCAGATGAGCGCGGACACTGAAGCTTTCTTT. Residues: CASSQMSADTEAFF.

This clonotype came up a few times. This chain joins TRBV6-1 and TRBJ1-5; D gene ambiguous. Germline V CDR1 and CDR2: MNHNS, SASEGT. This CDR3 spans 13 amino acids. V was cut by 5 bases and J by 5 bases, with 10 bases left in between. The CDR3 sequence: CASSLQSYQPQHF. The CDR3 region has the DNA TGTGCCAGCAGTTTACAGTCCTATCAGCCCCAGCATTTT.

The chain recombines TRBV20-1 with TRBJ2-1, with TRBD2 matching 11 bases. The CDR3 consists of 17 residues. The J segment lost 6 bases and the V segment lost 1 base, leaving 11 bases of the junction unmatched. Germline assignment: CDR1 DFQATT and CDR2 SNEGSKA (reference sequence). Here the CDR3 DNA reads TGCAGTGCTAGAGGGGCTACCGGGACTAGCGGCACCAATGAGCAGTTCTTC. Translation gives CSARGATGTSGTNEQFF.

In regard to this clonotype: A clone one base away is much larger, so this may be a read error. The chain recombines TRBV7-2 with TRBJ2-3; 10 nucleotides line up with TRBD1. The CDR3 is 16 residues long. Per the germline V gene, CDR1 is SGHTA and CDR2 is FQGNSA. The CDR3 DNA is TGTGTCAGCAGCTTAGCGGACAGGGGGAAGACAGATACGCAGTATTTT. It yields the protein CVSSLADRGKTDTQYF.

A note on this clonotype: One base away lies a much larger clone, so this may be a sequencing read error. The chain joins TRBV20-1 to TRBJ2-4; 10 bases are a match to TRBD2. TRBJ2-7 explains the end of the DNA better; the J call may be wrong. CDR3 length: 14 residues. Germline loops: CDR1 DFQATT, CDR2 SNEGSKA (reference sequence). The CDR3 loop is CSAGRPSGSYEQYF. Here the CDR3 DNA reads TGCAGTGCTGGACGACCTAGCGGGAGCTACGAGCAGTACTTC.

This clonotype was observed at least ten times. The V gene is TRBV24-1, the J gene TRBJ2-7; D call uncertain. Germline V CDR1 and CDR2: KGHDR, SFDVKD. Trimming took off 1 base at V and 7 bases at J, with 7 bases between the two ends. The CDR3 loop spans 12 amino acids. The CDR3 is CATSDFGREQYF. For the CDR3, the DNA is TGTGCCACCAGTGATTTCGGCAGGGAGCAGTACTTC.

This clonotype was counted many times. This sequence may be a read error, since a much larger clone differs from it by one base. The chain has TRBV28 and TRBJ2-7, with 7 bases that match TRBD1. The CDR3 loop spans 15 amino acids. Germline V lookup: CDR1 MDHEN, CDR2 SYDVKM. CDR3 bases: TGTGCCAGCAGTTTAATAGAGACAGGGTCGGCCGAGCAGAACTTC. The encoded protein is CASSLIETGSAEQNF.

The V and J genes are TRBV6-5 and TRBJ1-1; D might be TRBD1 (5 bases). Deletions cut 2 bases from V and 3 bases from J, with 10 bases between. Germline V gene data show CDR1 as MNHEY and CDR2 as SVGAGI. The CDR3 loop spans 14 amino acids. CDR3 bases: TGTGCCAGCAGTTACCAGGGAACCTACACTGAAGCTTTCTTT. Protein product: CASSYQGTYTEAFF.

The V and J genes are TRBV11-2 and TRBJ1-5; a weak D match, TRBD1 (6 bases). Germline loops: CDR1 SGHAT, CDR2 FQNNGV. The CDR3 is made up of 15 amino acids. The V gene lost 7 bases and the J gene lost 4 bases, with 17 bases spanning the gap. CDR3 sequence reads: CASTEGGGGNQPQHF. CDR3 in DNA: TGTGCCAGCACCGAGGGGGGGGGAGGAAATCAGCCCCAGCATTTT.